This T cell receptor beta chain was retrieved from a study of control samples from healthy donors and cancer patients. The CDR3 has 12 residues. Germline V gene sequence: CDR1 MRHNA, CDR2 SNTAGT. The germline V and J ends were trimmed by 6 bases and 2 bases, with 4 bases remaining between them. Some clones are missing from TCRdb's copy, which holds only in-frame ones; the method was immunoSEQ multiplex PCR. Of approximately 90,000 clones listed, around 85% are singletons. The source material was blood. J is TRBJ2-2 and V is TRBV6-4, with D unresolved. This clonotype was sampled from a man aged 25-45 years in good health. The CDR3 DNA is TGTGCCAGCAGCAGAAACACCGGGGAGCTGTTTTTT. This translates into CASSRNTGELFF.